These 8 T cell receptor beta chains share one sample of origin, sequenced in a study of Graves' ophthalmopathy and Graves' hyperthyroidism (dated by TCRdb to 2016 to 2019). Sequencing was performed on an Illumina HiSeq 2000. For repertoire sequencing, the TCR beta CDR3 regions were amplified from RNA transcripts. The first round of RT-PCR was done with HTBI primers and the Qiagen OneStep RT-PCR kit, and was followed by a second round of multiplex PCR, then size selection and purification. TCRdb cleaned the public reads at Q25 with fastp, built clones with MiXCR and kept in-frame beta chains. CDR3 protein sequences are deduplicated, and each keeps its most common genes and DNA. A total of about 620,000 distinct CDR3 sequences appear in this sample, 22% of them only once. The ten largest clones add up to approximately 6.9% of the sample. Sequencing was done on a sample of peripheral blood. All receptors derive from a woman younger than 35 with stable Graves' hyperthyroidism. Some clones in this sample may be carry-over from other donors' samples. Donor details come from another sample of the same person, matched by shared clones.

This clonotype was found a few times. The J gene is TRBJ1-1, the V gene TRBV10-3; D gene unclear. CDR1 is ENHRY, CDR2 SYGVKD, per germline. CDR3 length equals 14 residues. V lost 6 bases and J lost 3, with 14 bases in between. CDR3 sequence reads: CAIRKTPRDTEAFF. The CDR3 DNA reads as TGTGCCATCAGGAAGACCCCTCGGGACACTGAAGCTTTCTTT.

On this clonotype itself: Compared with germline, one end of the junction differs, possibly owing to a read error. The V and J genes are TRBV15 and TRBJ1-2; D is undetermined. The CDR3 totals 13 residues. The germline gives CDR1 LNHNV, CDR2 YYDKDF (reference sequence). The CDR3, as DNA: TGTGCCGCCAGCAGAGAACAGAGCTATGGCTACACCTTC. This translates into CAASREQSYGYTF.

This clonotype was seen many times. J is TRBJ1-2 and V is TRBV4-1; D remains unclear. V was pared by 0 bases and J by 3 bases, with 11 bases between. In germline, CDR1 is MGHRA, CDR2 YSYEKL. This CDR3 region has 15 residues. CDR3 protein: CASSQDHGSYYGYTF. The CDR3 DNA is TGCGCCAGCAGCCAAGATCACGGCAGCTACTATGGCTACACCTTC.

Points on this clonotype: This sequence may be a read error, since a much larger clone differs from it by one base. This sequence joins TRBV28 and TRBJ1-1, with 8 bases lining up with TRBD1. The V and J ends lost 6 bases and 3 bases, in that order; junction bases with no gene match: 6. Per germline, CDR1 MDHEN and CDR2 SYDVKM. The CDR3 contains 14 residues. CDR3 nucleotide sequence: TGTGCCAGCAGGGACAGGGTTCTGTACACTGAAGCTTTCTTT. Translating it yields CASRDRVLYTEAFF.

About this clonotype itself: A much larger clone differs from this one at a single base, so this may be a read error. The gene calls are TRBV29-1 and TRBJ1-1, with a tentative D call TRBD1 (5 bases). The germline CDR1 and CDR2 sequences are SQVTM and ANQGSEA. The CDR3 has 9 residues. CDR3 residues: CSSDTEACF. CDR3 nucleotide sequence: TGCAGTTCGGACACTGAAGCTTGCTTT. Variable domain in full (rest from reference TRBV29-1 and TRBJ1-1): SAVISQKPSRDICQRGTSLTIQCQVDSQVTMMFWYRQQPGQSLTLIATANQGSEATYESGFVIDKFPISRPNLTFSTLTVSNMSPEDSSIYLCSSDTEACFGQGTRLTVV.

The chain combines TRBV6-1 with TRBJ1-1; 9 bases are a match to TRBD1. CDR3 size: 16 residues. The J segment lost 2 bases and the V segment lost 3 bases, leaving 7 bases of the junction unmatched. Germline CDR1 reads MNHNS; CDR2 reads SASEGT. In DNA form, the CDR3 reads TGTGCCAGCAGTGATTTCGGACAGGGGAGTAACACTGAAGCTTTCTTT. It encodes CASSDFGQGSNTEAFF.

The chain links TRBV6-1 to TRBJ2-2; D is possibly TRBD1 (5 bases). CDR1 and CDR2 from the germline V gene are MNHNS and SASEGT. CDR3 length: 15 amino acids. V was cut by 2 bases and J by 5 bases, with 12 bases left in between. In nucleotides, the CDR3 is TGTGCCAGCAGTGAATGGTCCAGGGTGACCGGGGAGCTGTTTTTT. Residues: CASSEWSRVTGELFF.

This clonotype was seen a handful of times. DNA for the CDR3: TGTGCCAGCAGCCCGAACCGGGGGACTAGCGGGAGGCCGGGCTTCGGGGAGCTGTTTTTT. Its translation is CASSPNRGTSGRPGFGELFF. The rearrangement uses TRBV4-2 and TRBJ2-2, with 15 bases matching TRBD2. The junction had 16 bases not matched to a gene; V was cut back by 4 bases and J by 7 bases. The CDR3 loop spans 20 amino acids. Germline CDR1 reads LGHNA; CDR2 reads YNFKEQ.